This T cell receptor (beta chain) was profiled in a study of cytomegalovirus exposure and HLA in healthy donors (dated 2017 in TCRdb). Looking at the study overall: According to an earlier analysis of 587 of the donors, 150 million to 200 million T cells yielded approximately 120 million unique TCR beta sequences and roughly 280 Gb of sequence data. To study patterns of TCR occurrence, a later analysis re-analyzed previously published TCR beta repertoires from around 700 donors and added high-resolution HLA genotyping. The study used immunosequencing to profile the T cell repertoires of more than 650 subjects and linked those repertoires to cytomegalovirus serostatus. The study aimed to test whether cataloging public T cell receptors could reveal signatures of past pathogen exposure. On average, about 200,000 unique TCR beta nucleotide sequences were sequenced per donor among 300 to 500 genotyped donors of the cohort, with about 19% of those sequences being non-productive. Of the 300 to 500 genotyped donors, roughly 76% were placed in the genetic ancestry cluster associated with self-reported Caucasian donors. Typing coverage varied by locus: roughly 629-630 donors for A, B, C, DRB1 and DQB1; approximately 520 for DQA1; some 610 for DPA1; roughly 450 for DPB1. To predict cytomegalovirus infection status, the study combined high-throughput TCR immunosequencing, statistical association of individual TCRs with disease status, and machine learning. An earlier analysis of some 600 of the donors applied high-throughput TCR beta sequencing to assess whether each TCR beta V gene segment acted as functional or pseudogenic. Rather than drawing on any new phenotypic data, the later analysis identified candidate immune exposures from TCR beta sequences and the way those sequences occurred across donors. Both class I and class II loci were covered by HLA typing, at four-digit resolution. Every repertoire in the discovery cohort had been generated on one and the same sequencing platform. Around 300 gigabases of sequencing data and 70 million to 85 million unique TCR sequences were included in an early release covering 550 to 800 HLA-typed donors. Several DR-DQ haplotypes were treated as single units for association and clustering because of strong linkage in the cohort. In addition to the first cohort of 650 to 800 subjects, a separate validation cohort of around 110 different subjects was used. In a later genetic analysis, genome-wide SNP genotypes for 398 of the 666 donors were used, and that subset was treated as a discovery cohort. Alongside the repertoire data, information on donor age, sex, ethnicity and CMV serostatus was compiled. Broad study findings and their caveats: Cytomegalovirus status was reported to be diagnosed by the classifier with high specificity and sensitivity in both the original and validation cohorts. In the study, approximately 150 TCR beta chains were listed as associated with cytomegalovirus. In a later analysis, most CMV-associated TCR beta chains were found to appear HLA-restricted, with HLA associations seemingly driven largely by CMV exposure. Around 16 rarely observed V segments, including chromosome 9 orphons, were excluded from the earlier analysis of approximately 500 of the donors because counts were too low. This cohort had only TCR beta chains sequenced, and the lack of alpha or paired-chain data limited which features could be detected. The sequencing pipeline was judged likely to have produced a cluster of highly shared sequence variants as a technical artifact. A few of the identified cytomegalovirus-associated TCR beta chains were confirmed in vitro to be specific for cytomegalovirus antigens. Several of the top co-occurrence clusters appeared to be linked to parvovirus B19, influenza, CMV and Epstein-Barr virus, according to a later analysis. When HLA alleles, especially DR and DQ, strongly co-occurred, attributing TCR associations to individual alleles was difficult. Presence/absence analyses assumed roughly uniform sequencing depth across donors, an assumption that may not hold. According to the authors, the approach could potentially be generalized to other disease states and immunological phenotypes. Broadly in line with IMGT annotations, most TCR beta V segments showed up in productive rearrangements about 87% or about 30% of the time in an earlier analysis of approximately 640 of the donors. Most TCR sequences were seen in very few donors, while some public TCRs were found in many individuals. A further reported finding was that TCR beta sequences accurately predicted the HLA-A and HLA-B alleles for most subjects in the first cohort. According to a later analysis, TCR association rates differed among HLA loci, with DRB1 alleles showing the most associated TCRs and HLA-C alleles showing the fewest. Correlated functional status among segregating V segments might reflect linkage disequilibrium, but an unknown experimental factor could not be ruled out. According to a later genetic analysis, donors in an Asian-associated ancestry cluster had fewer N-insertions in productive TCRs than the approximately 670-donor mean. At a false discovery rate of 0.05, a later analysis linked 15,000 to 20,000 TCR beta sequences to specific HLA alleles. CMV serostatus was the only immune exposure information available for the cohort. An association between a missense DCLRE1C variant and V-gene and J-gene trimming of TCR beta chains was found in a later genetic analysis and replicated in an independent cohort. Compared with equally common non-associated chains, HLA-associated TCR beta chains in a later analysis were more clonally expanded and had lower generation probabilities. Because HLA typing was missing for some donors at each locus, association tests included only the typed subset.

The method behind the library was the immunoSEQ multiplex PCR assay. For the multiplex PCR, a mixture combining 60 forward primers for TCR Vbeta segments and 13 reverse primers for TCR Jbeta segments was used. The CDR3 region of rearranged TCR beta genes was amplified from genomic DNA by a multiplex PCR assay. Amplified TCR beta libraries were sequenced as 87-base-pair reads on the Illumina HiSeq System. Turning to the authors' computational methods: In a later analysis, 70 million to 95 million unique TCR beta chains were counted across the 650 to 700 repertoires, and roughly 11 million of these chains were shared by at least two donors. Raw reads were error-corrected and collapsed into unique sequences with a nearest-neighbor algorithm that merged closely related sequences to remove PCR and sequencing errors. Alignment of CDR3 sequences to IMGT reference sequences was used to assign V, D and J gene segments. For a sequence to be retained, at least a six-nucleotide match to both a V gene segment and a J gene segment was required. Rearrangements were called productive when the CDR3 lacked stop codons and stayed in frame with V and J; all others were non-productive. Following IMGT convention, CDR3 was defined as the stretch from the second conserved V-encoded cysteine up to the conserved J-encoded phenylalanine. The earlier analysis of about 530 of the donors excluded any sequence lacking an unambiguous match to a single V gene segment. An earlier analysis of about 590 of the donors classified V segments as functional when productive rearrangements were above 56.7% and as segregating when the standard deviation between donors was above 5%. A statistical classification framework was developed to diagnose cytomegalovirus status using the catalog of TCR beta chain sequences. V and J gene assignment, in a later analysis, came from comparing TCR nucleotide sequences with IMGT/GENE-DB human TR gene sequences. In a later analysis, CDR3 sequences and most-parsimonious VDJ recombination scenarios were assigned using the TCRdist pipeline. In a later analysis, every TCR beta chain was defined by the combination of its CDR3 amino acid sequence and its V-gene family, and reads without a unique V-gene family were dropped. To address suspected cross-contamination and a sequencing artifact, a later analysis removed a few hundred highly shared, low-generation-probability nucleotide sequences. For each public chain, a later analysis derived a clonal expansion index from normalized ranks of inferred template counts within each repertoire. Generation probabilities in a later analysis came from a VDJ recombination model fitted to out-of-frame rearrangements, and those results were checked against IGoR. In a later analysis, TCR-TCR, TCR-HLA and TCR-CMV co-occurrence was scored with hypergeometric tests, and a repertoire-size bias correction was applied to TCR pairs. False discovery rates were estimated in a later analysis by permuting HLA or CMV assignments 20 times. In a later analysis, co-occurring TCRs were grouped using DBSCAN, and TCRdist sequence similarity was added for clustering within HLA-allele-positive subsets. Repertoires with fewer than 30,000 or more than 120,000 public chains were left out of co-occurrence clustering, as were four to six repertoires with anomalous nucleotide sharing. This is the immuneACCESS table as TCRdb keeps it, with only in-frame sequences that have V and J called. A part of the clones is gone; compared with another copy, unresolved V genes explain less than half, and the rest is unexplained. V and J calls plus clone size are reproduced from that table; the DNA served to infer D and trimming. Recorded for this sample are 170,000 or so clones; roughly four fifths of them occurred a single time. Of the sample, around 5% falls within the top ten clones.

The cohort consisted of fewer than 700 healthy bone marrow donors. At the time of sampling, all cohort members were nominally healthy, though unrecorded immune exposures were likely present. The donor was CMV seronegative and was included in the group of a few hundred seronegative cohort members. Every donor gave a peripheral blood sample, and the peripheral blood mononuclear cells from that sample were used for TCR beta sequencing. The Qiagen DNeasy Blood Extraction Kit was used to extract genomic DNA from the blood cell samples. This clone was counted a few times. The clone's antigen remains unknown. Base qualities are missing; no much larger clone stands one base away. Source material: PBMCs. The source is a young man in good health and CMV-seronegative.

The encoded CDR3 is CASSGQGREKLFF. The bases are TGTGCCAGCAGTGGACAGGGAAGGGAAAAACTGTTTTTT. This chain is built from TRBV7-9 and TRBJ1-4, with TRBD1 matching 8 junction bases. The germline V gene encodes CDR1 SEHNR and CDR2 FQNEAQ (reference sequence). V trim: 6 bases; J trim: 8 bases; unmatched bases: 5. The CDR3 contains 13 residues, cysteine and phenylalanine counted. Solely the CDR3 DNA is kept, with 39 bases framed from the first base.